What follows is one TCR beta chain and its context. What it binds is not known. From germline, CDR1 is GTSNPN and CDR2 SVGIG (reference sequence). The trim removed 1 base at V and 4 bases at J, leaving 3 bases unmatched. The CDR3 extends over 13 amino acids. The data were produced by immunoSEQ multiplex PCR, yet TCRdb's version contains in-frame clones alone and is incomplete. The sample has fewer than 250,000 clones, 86% seen once. The data originate from a study of cytomegalovirus exposure and HLA in healthy donors. Findings of the study overall: In vitro work confirmed that three CMV-associated chains recognize CMV antigens.

The chain recombines TRBV30 with TRBJ1-2, with 7 bases fitting TRBD1. The sequence was collected from a woman between 18 and 30 years old in good health and CMV-seronegative. What was sequenced was PBMCs. CDR3 sequence reads: CAWSEDRSYGYTF. CDR3 DNA: TGTGCCTGGAGTGAGGACAGGAGCTATGGCTACACCTTC.